This TCR beta chain stems from a study of blood T cell repertoires in COVID-19. The CDR3 is 14 residues long. Trimming pared 11 bases from V and 2 bases from J, leaving 18 bases between. The germline CDR1 and CDR2 sequences are MDHEN and SYDVKM. This clone was observed many times. Profiling relied on immunoSEQ multiplex PCR, and the TCRdb table lists in-frame clones only, not all of them. The sample has about 300,000 clones, 70% to 85% seen once; the top ten hold roughly 1.6%. The source material was peripheral blood. This receptor was obtained from a human donor with COVID-19, enrolled during active disease. The donor label of this sample is uncertain. V is TRBV28 and J is TRBJ1-2; maybe TRBD1 (5 bases). The CDR3 DNA sequence: TGTGCCGGGGCGAGTGCAGGTTTGAACTATGGCTACACCTTC. Its translation is CAGASAGLNYGYTF.